This T cell receptor (beta chain) originates from a study of blood T cell repertoires in COVID-19. Whole-study context: There were acute and convalescent COVID-19 samples, and they came from the United States, Italy and Spain. PBMCs, B-cell-depleted T cells, or T cells provided the cDNA or gDNA that made up the material.

Germline loops: CDR1 LNHDA, CDR2 SQIVND (reference sequence). V lost 3 bases to trimming and J lost 0 bases, with 9 bases between them. The CDR3 runs 14 residues. Repertoires were generated with immunoSEQ multiplex PCR, while TCRdb's copy carries only in-frame clones and drops some. The sample shows roughly 440,000 clones, around 88% of them seen only once. The source is a woman in her forties or fifties with COVID-19, enrolled during active disease. Sequencing was carried out using peripheral blood. V usage is TRBV19 and J usage is TRBJ2-7; the D is unclear. The CDR3 DNA sequence: TGTGCCAGTAGTATTAAACTTCGCTCCTACGAGCAGTACTTC. The encoded protein is CASSIKLRSYEQYF.